A single sample is the source of the 25 T cell receptor beta chains below, sequenced in a study of long-term antiretroviral therapy in people with HIV. At survey level, the immunoSEQ assay was run in its v3.0 version. Profiling relied on immunoSEQ multiplex PCR, and the TCRdb table lists in-frame clones only, not all of them. The sample shows tens of thousands of clones, over 75% of them seen only once. This material consisted of unsorted PBMCs, taken 2 years after starting antiretroviral therapy. The receptors originated from a man aged 45 to 65 with HIV.

This chain joins TRBV28 and TRBJ1-5; TRBD1 is a possible D gene (6 bases). Germline CDR1 is MDHEN and CDR2 is SYDVKM. This CDR3 contains 14 residues. V was cut by 3 bases and J by 4 bases, with 10 bases left in between. DNA of the CDR3: TGTGCCAGCAGTTTCTGGACAGCTAATCAGCCCCAGCATTTT. Translating it yields CASSFWTANQPQHF.

This clone appeared once. The chain links TRBV7-8 to TRBJ2-3; a weak D match, TRBD2 (6 bases). V was cut by 5 bases and J by 1 base, with 10 bases left in between. The CDR3 runs to 14 residues. CDR1 SGHVS and CDR2 FQNEAQ come from the germline V gene. CDR3: CASSISGGTDTQYF. Written as DNA, the CDR3 is TGTGCCAGCAGCATTAGCGGAGGCACAGATACGCAGTATTTT. Together with reference TRBV7-8 and TRBJ2-3, the CDR3 gives the full variable domain: GAGVSQSPRYKVAKRGQDVALRCDPISGHVSLFWYQQALGQGPEFLTYFQNEAQLDKSGLPSDRFFAERPEGSVSTLKIQRTQQEDSAVYLCASSISGGTDTQYFGPGTRLTVL.

The rearrangement uses TRBV27 and TRBJ2-1, with D maybe TRBD1 (5 bases). In germline, CDR1 is MNHEY, CDR2 SMNVEV (reference sequence). There are 13 residues in the CDR3. The V end lost 6 bases, the J end lost 3 bases, and 9 bases lay between the germline ends. DNA of the CDR3: TGTGCCAGCAGGGGTCAGGGCTACAATGAGCAGTTCTTC. Translated: CASRGQGYNEQFF.

This clone was observed once. This rearrangement joins TRBV6-5 to TRBJ2-1; 10 nucleotides align to TRBD2. V was clipped by 6 bases and J by 7 bases; unmatched bases: 3. Germline CDR1 and CDR2: MNHEY and SVGAGI. This CDR3 has 13 residues. The CDR3 protein is CASRRGLANEQFF. CDR3 coding DNA: TGTGCCAGCAGACGGGGACTAGCGAATGAGCAGTTCTTC.

The chain has TRBV11-2 and TRBJ1-4; no definite D call. V lost 4 bases to trimming and J lost 0 bases, with 9 bases between them. The germline CDR1 and CDR2 sequences are SGHAT and FQNNGV. This CDR3 spans 15 amino acids. As DNA, the CDR3 is TGTGCCAGCAGCTCCCCTGCAGCAACTAATGAAAAACTGTTTTTT. Translation gives CASSSPAATNEKLFF.

The chain combines TRBV28 with TRBJ1-5; 7 nucleotides agree with TRBD1. The CDR3 consists of 16 residues. From germline, CDR1 is MDHEN and CDR2 SYDVKM. V lost 2 bases, J lost 2 bases, and 6 bases stayed unmatched. The chain's CDR3 is CASSLAGTAGNQPQHF. The CDR3 region has the DNA TGTGCCAGCAGTTTAGCCGGGACAGCCGGCAATCAGCCCCAGCATTTT.

The chain uses TRBV29-1 and TRBJ1-2; perhaps TRBD1 as D (6 bases). The germline gives CDR1 SQVTM, CDR2 ANQGSEA. The length of the CDR3 is 13 residues. V was cut by 3 bases and J by 3 bases, with 11 bases left in between. The CDR3 sequence is CSVDPGGHYGYTF. The CDR3 DNA reads TGCAGCGTTGACCCCGGGGGCCACTATGGCTACACCTTC.

The chain carries TRBV27 and TRBJ2-1; perhaps TRBD1 as D (5 bases). With 5 bases removed from V and 10 bases from J, the gap between germline ends came to 15 bases. There are 13 residues in the CDR3. Germline assignment: CDR1 MNHEY and CDR2 SMNVEV (reference sequence). The CDR3 DNA follows: TGTGCCAGCAGTGCCCAGGGTAGGGTGGAGCAGTTCTTC. Amino acid sequence: CASSAQGRVEQFF.

The chain uses TRBV4-1 and TRBJ2-5, with 9 bases matching TRBD1. The CDR3 consists of 15 residues. Germline-derived CDR1 and CDR2 are MGHRA and YSYEKL. V gave up 3 bases and J gave up 5 bases; unmatched junction bases: 7. CDR3: CASSQLQGAGETQYF. DNA for the CDR3: TGCGCCAGCAGCCAGCTACAGGGGGCTGGCGAGACCCAGTACTTC.

This chain links TRBV6-5 with TRBJ2-7; D is undetermined. Germline V gene sequence: CDR1 MNHEY, CDR2 SVGAGI. CDR3 length: 15 residues. Trimming cost V 5 bases and J 3 bases, with 17 bases left between them. The CDR3 protein is CASSQNSRVFYEQYF. The CDR3 DNA reads as TGTGCCAGCAGTCAGAACAGCCGGGTCTTCTACGAGCAGTACTTC.

The genes are TRBV4-3 and TRBJ1-3; no clear D. The CDR3 runs 15 residues. CDR1 is LGHNA and CDR2 is YSLEER in the germline V gene. Trimming left V 1 base short and J 6 bases short, with 13 bases between. CDR3 nucleotides: TGCGCCAGCAGCCAAGTAGTCGGGGTGGCAAACACCATATATTTT. This gives the protein CASSQVVGVANTIYF.

The chain combines TRBV7-9 with TRBJ2-6, with 9 bases that match TRBD1. Losses at the gene ends were 2 bases for V and 0 bases for J; bases not matched to a gene: 5. Germline V gene lookup returns CDR1 SEHNR and CDR2 FQNEAQ (reference sequence). The CDR3 is 18 amino acids. In DNA, the CDR3 is TGTGCCAGCAGCTTAACGGACAGGGGTTACTCTGGGGCCAACGTCCTGACTTTC. It yields the protein CASSLTDRGYSGANVLTF.

A few counts support this clone. One junction end disagrees with the germline gene, perhaps due to a read error. The rearrangement uses TRBV5-4 and TRBJ2-7; D possibly uses TRBD1 or TRBD2 (5 bases each). The germline V gene encodes CDR1 SGHNT and CDR2 YYREEE (reference sequence). This CDR3 comprises 14 residues. In DNA form, the CDR3 reads TGTGCCAGCAGTTTGGGGACGAATACCTACGAGCAGTACTTC. Protein: CASSLGTNTYEQYF.

This chain uses TRBV28 with TRBJ1-3, with D perhaps TRBD1 (5 bases). The CDR3 is made up of 17 amino acids. CDR1 and CDR2 from the germline V gene are MDHEN and SYDVKM. The V end was cut by 5 bases, the J end by 0 bases, with 17 bases between. The CDR3 DNA sequence: TGTGCCAGCAGTCCTCAGACCGGGACGGACTCTGGAAACACCATATATTTT. It translates to CASSPQTGTDSGNTIYF.

The chain couples TRBV15 to TRBJ2-1; TRBD2 aligns across 13 bases. The germline V gene has CDR1 LNHNV and CDR2 YYDKDF (reference sequence). V dropped 0 bases and J dropped 9; count of bases not matched to a gene: 2. The CDR3 is 15 amino acids. This chain's CDR3 is CATSRDGLAGAEQFF. The DNA for the CDR3 is TGTGCCACCAGCAGAGATGGACTAGCGGGAGCTGAGCAGTTCTTC.

The gene calls are TRBV27 and TRBJ2-7; D is unclear. The CDR3 length is 13 residues. Germline assignment: CDR1 MNHEY and CDR2 SMNVEV (reference sequence). Trimming removed 3 bases at V and 2 bases at J, with 8 bases between. CDR3 DNA sequence: TGTGCCAGCAGTTTGGCCTGGGCCTACGAGCAGTACTTC. Amino acids: CASSLAWAYEQYF.

The rearrangement uses TRBV9 and TRBJ2-5; 8 positions agree with TRBD2. CDR1 is SGDLS, CDR2 YYNGEE, per germline. CDR3 size: 14 residues. V gave up 1 base and J gave up 4 bases; unmatched junction bases: 3. CDR3 sequence reads: CASSVTGGAETQYF. The CDR3 region has the DNA TGTGCCAGCAGCGTAACGGGGGGGGCAGAGACCCAGTACTTC.

The gene calls are TRBV5-1 and TRBJ2-1; 8 bases align to TRBD2. This CDR3 is 18 amino acids long. The V segment lost 2 bases and the J segment 4 bases; nucleotides outside the gene matches: 14. CDR1 and CDR2 from the germline V gene are SGHRS and YFSETQ. This CDR3 reads CASSFTFLRGVLYNEQFF. CDR3 bases: TGCGCCAGCAGCTTTACATTCTTGCGGGGGGTTCTTTACAATGAGCAGTTCTTC. Variable domain in full (rest from reference TRBV5-1 and TRBJ2-1): KAGVTQTPRYLIKTRGQQVTLSCSPISGHRSVSWYQQTPGQGLQFLFEYFSETQRNKGNFPGRFSGRQFSNSRSEMNVSTLELGDSALYLCASSFTFLRGVLYNEQFFGPGTRLTVL.

The CDR3 DNA is TGTGCCAGCAGCTTAGCGCTAGTGTCTAGCGGATACAATGAGCAGTTCTTC. It translates to CASSLALVSSGYNEQFF. The gene calls are TRBV7-2 and TRBJ2-1; 7 bases agree with TRBD2. The germline gives CDR1 SGHTA, CDR2 FQGNSA. This CDR3 contains 17 residues. J lost 4 bases, V lost 0 bases, and 9 bases had no gene match.

The chain is built from TRBV27 and TRBJ1-1, with D perhaps matching TRBD1 (6 bases). The V end was cut by 8 bases, the J end by 5 bases, with 15 bases between. CDR1 and CDR2 (germline): MNHEY, SMNVEV (reference sequence). The CDR3 runs to 13 residues. CDR3 sequence: CASVDRVWTEAFF. DNA of the CDR3: TGTGCCAGCGTGGACAGAGTGTGGACTGAAGCTTTCTTT.

The rearrangement uses TRBV9 and TRBJ2-6; D gene ambiguous. Trimming pared 7 bases from V and 4 bases from J, leaving 9 bases between. The CDR3 has 13 residues. Germline values: CDR1 SGDLS, CDR2 YYNGEE. The CDR3 sequence is CASGEPGANVLTF. For the CDR3, the DNA is TGTGCCAGCGGTGAACCCGGGGCCAACGTCCTGACTTTC.

The chain couples TRBV4-1 to TRBJ2-2, with 10 positions matching TRBD2. With 2 bases clipped from V and 7 bases from J, the junction kept 10 bases outside the gene matches. From germline, CDR1 is MGHRA and CDR2 YSYEKL. The CDR3 length is 17 residues. This CDR3 is CASSQRPRTSGDGELFF. CDR3 in DNA: TGCGCCAGCAGCCAACGCCCTAGGACTAGCGGCGACGGGGAGCTGTTTTTT.

This sequence joins TRBV11-2 and TRBJ2-7, with D possibly matching TRBD2 (5 bases). Germline values: CDR1 SGHAT, CDR2 FQNNGV. The ends were cut back, 0 bases at V and 7 bases at J, with 10 bases in the middle. CDR3 length equals 13 residues. This CDR3 is CASSLDARREQYF. Written as DNA, the CDR3 is TGTGCCAGCAGCTTAGACGCCAGGAGGGAGCAGTACTTC.

In its sample, this clone was seen a few times. The chain employs TRBV5-6 and TRBJ1-1; D not resolved. Germline V gene lookup returns CDR1 SGHDT and CDR2 YYEEEE. This CDR3 has 12 amino acids. V gave up 4 bases and J gave up 5 bases, with 9 bases separating them. CDR3 DNA sequence: TGTGCCAGCAGCCGACTGCGGACTGAAGCTTTCTTT. Translated, it gives CASSRLRTEAFF.

The rearrangement joins TRBV6-1 to TRBJ2-7; 7 positions match TRBD1. V lost 6 bases, J lost 3 bases, and 5 bases stayed unmatched. Germline CDR1 MNHNS, CDR2 SASEGT. The CDR3 is 13 amino acids. The CDR3 sequence: CASSQGQNYEQYF. DNA for the CDR3: TGTGCCAGCAGCCAGGGACAGAACTACGAGCAGTACTTC.